This note documents a single T cell receptor (beta chain) sequence. Its antigen is not identified. The entry originates in a study of graft-versus-host responses after intestinal transplantation. Study background: Every transplant recipient was induced with anti-thymocyte globulin, then maintained on tacrolimus and steroids for about three years.

The data were produced by immunoSEQ multiplex PCR, yet TCRdb's version contains in-frame clones alone and is incomplete. Among about 85,000 clones listed, roughly four fifths were seen once. Overall study findings and caveats: Among circulating GvH clones, peak levels were associated with early post-transplant declines in HvG clones.

This clonotype was obtained from a human donor who received an intestinal transplant. Sequenced material: unstimulated CD4+ T cells sorted from spleen or lymph node cells, taken before intestinal transplant.

The CDR3 loop reads CAWSIQGAARDTQYF. Written as DNA, the CDR3 is TGTGCCTGGAGTATACAGGGGGCAGCAAGAGATACGCAGTATTTT. The gene calls are TRBV30 and TRBJ2-3; 9 bases are shared with TRBD1. Germline V gene data show CDR1 as GTSNPN and CDR2 as SVGIG (reference sequence). V lost 2 bases and J lost 5; bases outside the gene matches: 8. The CDR3 length is 15 residues.